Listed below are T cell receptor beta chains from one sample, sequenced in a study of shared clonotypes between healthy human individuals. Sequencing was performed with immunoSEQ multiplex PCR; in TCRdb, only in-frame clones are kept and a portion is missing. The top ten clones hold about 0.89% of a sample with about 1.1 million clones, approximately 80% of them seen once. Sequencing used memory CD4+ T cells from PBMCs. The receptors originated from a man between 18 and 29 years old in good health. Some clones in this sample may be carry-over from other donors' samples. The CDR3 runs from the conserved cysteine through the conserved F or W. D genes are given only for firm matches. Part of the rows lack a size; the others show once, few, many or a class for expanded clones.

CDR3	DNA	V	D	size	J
CASSLPGQGEFF	TGTGCCAGCAGCTTACCGGGACAGGGAGAGTTCTTC	TRBV7-2	TRBD1	NA	TRBJ2-1
CASSPSAGAWETQYF	TGTGCCAGTAGTCCCTCGGCAGGGGCCTGGGAGACCCAGTACTTC	TRBV19	NA	NA	TRBJ2-5
CAISPQNTGVNEQFF	TGTGCCATCAGCCCCCAAAACACAGGGGTAAATGAGCAGTTCTTC	TRBV10-3	TRBD1	NA	TRBJ2-1
CAWNGGLTDTQYF	TGTGCCTGGAACGGGGGCCTGACAGATACGCAGTATTTT	TRBV30	NA	NA	TRBJ2-3
CASSPSPFYEQYF	TGCGCCAGCAGCCCCTCCCCCTTCTACGAGCAGTACTTC	TRBV4-3	NA	NA	TRBJ2-7
CASSFRGYTGELFF	TGTGCCAGCAGTTTCCGAGGTTACACCGGGGAGCTGTTTTTT	TRBV27	NA	NA	TRBJ2-2
CASSTGTGGDEQFF	TGTGCCAGCAGCACCGGGACAGGGGGCGATGAGCAGTTCTTC	TRBV5-4	TRBD1	NA	TRBJ2-1
CSVEINRVQFF	TGCAGCGTTGAAATCAACCGCGTGCAGTTCTTC	TRBV29-1	NA	NA	TRBJ2-1
CASLKQGAYEQYF	TGTGCCAGTTTAAAACAGGGGGCCTACGAGCAGTACTTC	TRBV27	TRBD1	NA	TRBJ2-7
CAISETLSGNTIYF	TGTGCCATCAGTGAGACCCTCTCTGGAAACACCATATATTTT	TRBV10-3	NA	NA	TRBJ1-3
CASSLDISQPQHF	TGTGCCAGCAGCTTAGATATTTCTCAGCCCCAGCATTTT	TRBV7-8	NA	once	TRBJ1-5
CASSSPDGGGYTF	TGCGCCAGCAGCTCCCCGGACGGGGGTGGCTACACCTTC	TRBV5-1	NA	NA	TRBJ1-2
CASSYTGGTEAFF	TGTGCCAGCAGCTACACAGGGGGCACTGAAGCTTTCTTT	TRBV2	TRBD1	NA	TRBJ1-1
CASSHDRSSYNEQFF	TGTGCTAGCAGCCACGACCGGTCCAGCTACAATGAGCAGTTCTTC	TRBV27	NA	NA	TRBJ2-1
CASSALTSGNEQYF	TGTGCCAGCAGTGCTTTAACTAGCGGGAACGAGCAGTACTTC	TRBV2	TRBD2	few	TRBJ2-7
CASRRSTQGGNWGEKLFF	TGTGCCAGCAGACGCTCAACCCAGGGGGGTAACTGGGGTGAAAAACTGTTTTTT	TRBV28	TRBD1	NA	TRBJ1-4
CASRPGGQGGTGELFF	TGTGCCAGCCGCCCCGGCGGGCAGGGCGGGACCGGGGAGCTGTTTTTT	TRBV6-6	NA	few	TRBJ2-2
CASRGTGGREQYF	TGTGCCAGCAGGGGGACAGGAGGTCGGGAGCAGTACTTC	TRBV2	TRBD1	NA	TRBJ2-7
CASSPDRVAYNEQFF	TGTGCCAGCTCACCAGACAGGGTCGCCTACAATGAGCAGTTCTTC	TRBV18	TRBD1	NA	TRBJ2-1
CASSPGRSDNEQFF	TGTGCCAGCAGCCCAGGACGGTCTGATAATGAGCAGTTCTTC	TRBV7-3	NA	NA	TRBJ2-1
CASSLGPGDYYGYTF	TGTGCCAGCAGCTTGGGTCCAGGTGATTACTATGGCTACACCTTC	TRBV5-4	NA	few	TRBJ1-2
CASSPGTVHYEQYF	TGTGCCAGCTCACCTGGGACAGTTCACTACGAGCAGTACTTC	TRBV18	TRBD1	NA	TRBJ2-7
CASSEGAAPYNEQFF	TGTGCCAGCAGCGAGGGGGCGGCACCCTACAATGAGCAGTTCTTC	TRBV7-3	TRBD1	NA	TRBJ2-1
CASSLAGSGGGYTF	TGCGCCAGCAGCTTGGCGGGATCGGGAGGTGGCTACACCTTC	TRBV5-1	NA	NA	TRBJ1-2
CASSLGFGAGYTF	TGTGCCAGCAGCTTAGGGTTTGGGGCTGGCTACACCTTC	TRBV7-2	NA	NA	TRBJ1-2
CAGSRRDTGELFF	TGTGCCGGGAGCCGACGGGACACCGGGGAGCTGTTTTTT	TRBV19	NA	NA	TRBJ2-2
CATSDFLYEQYF	TGTGCCACCTCCGACTTTCTGTACGAGCAGTACTTC	TRBV28	NA	few	TRBJ2-7
CASSQTLAGSEQFF	TGTGCCAGCAGCCAGACACTAGCGGGTAGTGAGCAGTTCTTC	TRBV7-8	TRBD2	NA	TRBJ2-1
CASSLFAAGPSYEQYF	TGCGCCAGCAGCTTGTTTGCAGCGGGGCCCTCCTACGAGCAGTACTTC	TRBV5-1	TRBD2	once	TRBJ2-7
CASSLAGRGANYGYTF	TGTGCCAGCAGCTTAGCGGGTCGGGGAGCTAACTATGGCTACACCTTC	TRBV5-6	NA	once	TRBJ1-2
CASSLGGDSDTQYF	TGTGCCAGCAGTTTGGGGGGGGATTCAGATACGCAGTATTTT	TRBV28	TRBD2	NA	TRBJ2-3
CASSGTGGPHNEQFF	TGTGCCAGCAGTGGGACAGGGGGCCCCCACAATGAGCAGTTCTTC	TRBV25-1	TRBD1	NA	TRBJ2-1
CASRPYVRGEQYF	TGTGCCAGCAGGCCTTACGTCAGGGGCGAGCAGTACTTC	TRBV6-4	NA	NA	TRBJ2-7
CASSFSGADQPQHF	TGTGCCAGTAGTTTCTCCGGGGCGGATCAGCCCCAGCATTTT	TRBV19	NA	once	TRBJ1-5
CASSLPNQEAFF	TGTGCCAGCAGCTTGCCCAACCAAGAAGCTTTCTTT	TRBV5-5	NA	once	TRBJ1-1
CASSRTLTNTGELFF	TGTGCCAGCAGCCGGACACTAACGAACACCGGGGAGCTGTTTTTT	TRBV2	NA	NA	TRBJ2-2
CASSLGGPSNQPQHF	TGTGCCAGCAGTTTGGGGGGTCCGAGCAATCAGCCCCAGCATTTT	TRBV28	NA	NA	TRBJ1-5
CASSLPRERVEQFF	TGTGCCAGCAGCTTGCCGCGGGAGCGGGTTGAGCAGTTCTTC	TRBV5-4	TRBD2	NA	TRBJ2-1
CSVQKGGNQPQHF	TGCAGCGTGCAAAAAGGGGGGAATCAGCCCCAGCATTTT	TRBV29-1	NA	few	TRBJ1-5
CASSLPGTYTEAFF	TGTGCCAGCAGTTTACCAGGGACCTACACTGAAGCTTTCTTT	TRBV28	NA	NA	TRBJ1-1
CAISESGGRQYF	TGTGCCATCAGTGAGTCTGGGGGTAGGCAGTACTTC	TRBV10-3	NA	NA	TRBJ2-7
CASSLAPGASGNTIYF	TGTGCCAGCAGCTTGGCCCCGGGGGCCTCTGGAAACACCATATATTTT	TRBV5-5	NA	NA	TRBJ1-3
CASIRGASTYGYTF	TGTGCCAGCATAAGAGGGGCTTCCACCTATGGCTACACCTTC	TRBV2	NA	NA	TRBJ1-2
CASSPDRGSGYTF	TGTGCCAGCAGCCCGGACAGAGGTAGCGGCTACACCTTC	TRBV28	NA	NA	TRBJ1-2
CASSLGRRGSTDTQYF	TGTGCCAGCAGCTTGGGTAGGAGGGGGAGCACAGATACGCAGTATTTT	TRBV5-6	NA	NA	TRBJ2-3
CASSSSGRRYEQYF	TGTGCCAGCAGTTCTAGCGGGAGGAGGTACGAGCAGTACTTC	TRBV27	TRBD2	NA	TRBJ2-7
CATRGSQETQYF	TGTGCCACCAGGGGCAGCCAAGAGACCCAGTACTTC	TRBV15	NA	few	TRBJ2-5
CASRSGQVYGYTF	TGTGCCAGCAGATCTGGACAGGTTTATGGCTACACCTTC	TRBV6-5	TRBD1	NA	TRBJ1-2
CASSYDSGSDEQFF	TGTGCCAGCAGTTACGATAGCGGGAGCGATGAGCAGTTCTTC	TRBV6-6	TRBD2	NA	TRBJ2-1
CASSEGGTGGYEQYF	TGTGCCAGCAGTGAAGGCGGGACAGGGGGCTACGAGCAGTACTTC	TRBV6-1	TRBD1	NA	TRBJ2-7
CASSLTIGEQYF	TGTGCCAGCAGTTTAACGATTGGCGAGCAGTACTTC	TRBV28	NA	NA	TRBJ2-7
CASSFVGNQPQHF	TGTGCCAGCAGTTTTGTGGGCAATCAGCCCCAGCATTTT	TRBV28	NA	once	TRBJ1-5
CATSRGTGNTIYF	TGTGCCACCAGCAGAGGAACGGGAAACACCATATATTTT	TRBV15	NA	NA	TRBJ1-3
CASRPGLAGGPSYEQYF	TGTGCCAGCAGGCCGGGACTAGCGGGAGGGCCTTCCTACGAGCAGTACTTC	TRBV2	TRBD2	NA	TRBJ2-7
CASSRLVGSYGYTF	TGTGCCAGCAGCAGACTAGTGGGGTCCTATGGCTACACCTTC	TRBV28	NA	NA	TRBJ1-2
CASSLGSTASTDTQYF	TGCGCCAGCAGCTTGGGGTCAACCGCTAGCACAGATACGCAGTATTTT	TRBV5-1	NA	once	TRBJ2-3